This T cell receptor beta chain appears in the sequencing data of a study of cytomegalovirus exposure and HLA in healthy donors. Study-wide background: Early on, a data release was issued that held roughly 84 million unique TCRs from HLA-typed donors.

It was with 60 Vbeta and 13 Jbeta primers that the PCR ran. Here immunoSEQ multiplex PCR was the method, and the copy in TCRdb shows in-frame clones only, minus some. The sample carries approximately 160,000 clones, around 78% recorded once. Study conclusions and caveats: In a later analysis, productive TCRs from donors in an Asian-associated ancestry cluster reportedly carried fewer N-insertions than the cohort mean. In an earlier analysis, most TCR beta V segments were productive about 87% or about 30% of the time. When a later analysis compared HLA-associated TCR beta chains with equally common others, the HLA-associated chains turned out to be more clonally expanded and to have lower generation probabilities.

As to this clone: What it binds is unknown.

The germline gives CDR1 LNHDA, CDR2 SQIVND (reference sequence). CDR3 length equals 13 residues. Trimming removed 7 bases from V and 1 base from J, with 10 bases in between. The material sequenced was PBMCs. The source of this sequence is a man aged 35 to 55 in good health and CMV-seronegative. The chain has TRBV19 and TRBJ1-1, with D possibly matching TRBD1 (5 bases). CDR3 in DNA: TGTGCCAGTACCTACCAGGGGAACACTGAAGCTTTCTTT. Translated, it gives CASTYQGNTEAFF.